These 13 T cell receptor beta chains were sequenced from one sample in a study of vaccination effects on CD4 cells after COVID-19. Antigen-specific CD4+ T cells were expanded with viral peptide pools in the ViraFEST assay before sequencing. Cultured cells yielded isolated CD4+ T cells after about ten days. The vaccine recipients had no prior SARS-CoV-2 infection, with negative nucleocapsid antibodies. Some clones are missing from TCRdb's copy, which holds only in-frame ones; the method was immunoSEQ multiplex PCR. The sample includes 25,000 to 35,000 clones, around 75% of them seen just once. Their recognized antigens are unknown. Sequencing was performed on CD4+ T cells from PBMCs cultured with SARS-CoV-2 spike peptides, taken before COVID-19 vaccination. Receptors were obtained from a human donor who received a COVID-19 vaccine.

V is TRBV2 and J is TRBJ1-2; 7 bases fit TRBD1. Germline V gene sequence: CDR1 SNHLY, CDR2 FYNNEI. Unmatched junction bases numbered 9, after V lost 4 bases and J lost 7 bases. This CDR3 region has 14 residues. The CDR3 spells CASSGQTGDGGYTF. As DNA, the CDR3 is TGTGCCAGCAGTGGCCAAACAGGGGACGGTGGCTACACCTTC. The variable domain in full, completed from reference TRBV2 and TRBJ1-2, reads EPEVTQTPSHQVTQMGQEVILRCVPISNHLYFYWYRQILGQKVEFLVSFYNNEISEKSEIFDDQFSVERPDGSNFTLKIRSTKLEDSAMYFCASSGQTGDGGYTFGSGTRLTVV.

To note about this clone: One junction end disagrees with the germline gene, perhaps due to a read error. V is TRBV29-1 and J is TRBJ1-4, with 7 positions matching TRBD1. The CDR3 contains 14 residues. Per the germline V gene, CDR1 is SQVTM and CDR2 is ANQGSEA. CDR3 in amino acids: CSVEGTEKNEKLFF. CDR3 DNA sequence: TGCAGCGTCGAAGGGACAGAGAAAAATGAAAAACTGTTTTTT.

The DNA of the CDR3 is TGTGCCAGCAGCCGCACTGACGGAGCGGATCAGCCCCAGCATTTT. Translating gives CASSRTDGADQPQHF. The rearrangement joins TRBV6-5 to TRBJ1-5, with no clear D. The CDR3 is 15 amino acids. CDR1 and CDR2 from the germline V gene are MNHEY and SVGAGI. V lost 6 bases, J lost 5 bases, and 17 bases lay in between.

The chain is built from TRBV27 and TRBJ2-7; 7 bases are shared with TRBD2. CDR3 size: 16 residues. Germline V gives CDR1 MNHEY, CDR2 SMNVEV (reference sequence). Losses at the gene ends were 0 bases for V and 1 base for J; bases not matched to a gene: 6. CDR3 sequence: CASSLSKGGSSYEQYF. CDR3 bases: TGTGCCAGCAGTTTATCGAAGGGAGGGAGTTCCTACGAGCAGTACTTC.

This chain uses TRBV5-1 with TRBJ1-2; weak D call: TRBD1 (6 bases). Trimming stripped 1 base from V and 8 bases from J, with 15 bases between. Germline lookup yields CDR1 SGHRS and CDR2 YFSETQ. The CDR3 totals 14 residues. DNA for the CDR3: TGCGCCAGCAGCTTGACCCCGACAGGAGACGGCTACACCTTC. Protein product: CASSLTPTGDGYTF.

The chain carries TRBV5-1 and TRBJ2-5; no definite D call. CDR1 and CDR2 from the germline V gene are SGHRS and YFSETQ. Between the trimmed V and J ends, which lost 2 bases and 3 bases, there was a span of 5 bases. The CDR3 totals 12 residues. The CDR3 here is CASSFQEETQYF. The CDR3 DNA reads TGCGCCAGCAGCTTTCAAGAAGAGACCCAGTACTTC.

The chain is built from TRBV19 and TRBJ1-2; 8 bases line up with TRBD1. The length of the CDR3 is 15 residues. CDR1 is LNHDA, CDR2 SQIVND, per germline (reference sequence). V dropped 10 bases and J dropped 0; count of bases not matched to a gene: 10. The CDR3 spells CATRTGPYSNYGYTF. The CDR3, as DNA: TGTGCCACCAGGACAGGGCCCTATTCTAACTATGGCTACACCTTC.

This chain links TRBV13 with TRBJ1-2; tentative D call: TRBD1 (5 bases). V shed 7 bases and J shed 9 bases, with 18 bases lying between them. The CDR3 covers 13 residues. Per germline, CDR1 PRHDT and CDR2 FYEKMQ (reference sequence). CDR3 nucleotide sequence: TGTGCCAGCACCCGGGAGGGGAGTAGTAGCTACACCTTC. Translating gives CASTREGSSSYTF.

This clone appeared a few times. The chain combines TRBV5-6 with TRBJ2-7; D gene ambiguous. The CDR3 is made up of 13 amino acids. Trimming cost V 0 bases and J 2 bases, with 6 bases left between them. Per germline, CDR1 SGHDT and CDR2 YYEEEE. The CDR3 sequence is CASSLVSTYEQYF. The CDR3 region has the DNA TGTGCCAGCAGCTTGGTCTCTACCTACGAGCAGTACTTC. Combining the CDR3 with reference TRBV5-6 and TRBJ2-7 gives the whole variable domain DAGVTQSPTHLIKTRGQQVTLRCSPKSGHDTVSWYQQALGQGPQFIFQYYEEEERQRGNFPDRFSGHQFPNYSSELNVNALLLGDSALYLCASSLVSTYEQYFGPGTRLTVT.

The sample holds a few counts of this clone. The rearrangement uses TRBV4-2 and TRBJ1-1; TRBD1 might be the D (5 bases). Germline values: CDR1 LGHNA, CDR2 YNFKEQ. V gave up 5 bases and J gave up 6 bases, with 16 bases separating them. The CDR3 extends over 14 amino acids. CDR3 DNA: TGTGCCAGCAGCACGTGGTCCCTGGGGGCTGAAGCTTTCTTT. Protein sequence: CASSTWSLGAEAFF.

V and J are TRBV27 and TRBJ2-7; TRBD2 might be the D (7 bases). V was trimmed by 5 bases and J by 2 bases, leaving 13 bases between them. The CDR3 extends over 14 amino acids. Germline V gene data show CDR1 as MNHEY and CDR2 as SMNVEV (reference sequence). The CDR3 bases are TGTGCCAGCAGTAGAGGGGGGGGCCCCTACGAGCAGTACTTC. This translates into CASSRGGGPYEQYF.

The V gene is TRBV7-2, the J gene TRBJ2-1; D not resolved. CDR1 and CDR2 from the germline V gene are SGHTA and FQGNSA. Trimming took off 0 bases at V and 7 bases at J, with 7 bases between the two ends. The CDR3 length is 13 residues. CDR3 bases: TGTGCCAGCAGCTTAGCCCTGGGAAATGAGCAGTTCTTC. This gives the protein CASSLALGNEQFF.

Only one count was recorded for this clone. J is TRBJ1-1 and V is TRBV10-3; 10 bases map to TRBD1. Germline V gene data show CDR1 as ENHRY and CDR2 as SYGVKD. V gave up 10 bases and J gave up 1 base; unmatched junction bases: 6. The CDR3 is 14 amino acids. The CDR3 loop is CARPDRGQNTEAFF. In DNA, the CDR3 is TGTGCCAGGCCCGACAGGGGGCAGAACACTGAAGCTTTCTTT.